This T cell receptor beta chain was sequenced for a study of T-cell memory formation after mild COVID-19. Findings and limits, study-wide: For contracting clones, CD4+ ones sat mainly in CM and EM, CD8+ in EMRA. Among clones peaking at day 37 in the second wave, SARS-CoV-2 specificity remained unconfirmed. Prior to infection, memory already included some responding clones, suggesting cross-reactive memory joined. Later expanders leaned CD4+, whereas clones that contracted between day 15 and 85 were balanced CD4/CD8.

Deletions cut 3 bases from V and 5 bases from J, with 12 bases between. The CDR3 extends over 13 amino acids. Germline V CDR1 and CDR2: GTSNPN, SVGIG (reference sequence). This clonotype was picked up a small number of times. Its matching antigen is unknown. Each CDR3 protein gets one entry after TCRdb re-called the 5' RACE reads with MiXCR. The sample contains over 500,000 distinct CDR3 sequences, around 15% of which appear only once. This sequence originates from an adult woman who had mild COVID-19 (a few samples of this study predate the infection). Cell type and time point are not known. V gene TRBV30 combines with J gene TRBJ2-3, with no clear D. The sequencing input was PBMCs or a T cell subset sorted from them (not recorded which). CDR3 in DNA: TGTGCCTGGAGCACCCTCACGGGAGATACGCAGTATTTT. Its protein product is CAWSTLTGDTQYF.